This T cell receptor (beta chain) was sequenced for a study of tissue T cells after allogeneic stem cell transplantation (dated by TCRdb to about 2022). As for the study more broadly: The study profiled TCR beta repertoires across many tissues from research autopsies of patients with and without GVHD, plus mouse models of GVHD. The human arm was a prospective observational study without blinding or randomization. Summary of the overall study and its limitations: Within patients, how anatomically similar the tissues were was a key factor in shaping TCR repertoire composition, regardless of disease or transplant status. In both patients and mice, T cells from blood and spleen picked up only a limited part of the TCR repertoire that was detected in tissues. Only a few T cell clones appeared in more than one patient, yet motif-based clustering showed tissue-specific repertoire signatures that were shared between patients. Which tissue TCRs were alloreactive or antigen-specific was not determined in the study, and some clones might have been persisting host cells. The patient cohort was small and clinically heterogeneous, and sampling depth was acknowledged as a limitation.

Interpreted using the paper, the time point label stands for: mouse harvest day 7 after allogeneic transplant. Each mouse graft consisted of 10^7 T-cell-depleted bone marrow cells plus 10^6 splenic CD5+ T cells and was given by tail vein injection. To model GVHD in mice, a major MHC-mismatch B6 (H2b) into BALB/c (H2d) model was used, and tissues were profiled at day 7 or 14. On day 7 or 14 post-transplant, mouse tissues and retro-orbital blood were harvested with separate sterile tools for each animal, and livers were flushed beforehand. Before genomic DNA was isolated with the DNeasy Blood & Tissue Kit, mouse tissues were minced with razor blades in buffered saline. Comments on this clone: Its antigen is currently not known. Mouse gene names and germline sequences are used here. The read terminates 1 residue ahead of where the CDR3 ends, so the germline J gene completes it.

From V the trimming removes 4 bases and from J it removes 0 bases, while the gene matches leave 1 base of the junction unaccounted for. The germline V gene (reference sequence) provides CDR1 NSQYPW and CDR2 LRSPGD. Spanning cysteine to phenylalanine, the CDR3 consists of 14 amino acids. Shown are 39 bases from within the CDR3, in frame from base 1. Libraries were constructed by the immunoSEQ multiplex PCR assay. Adaptive Biotechnologies performed TCRbeta CDR3 sequencing at survey depth and reported CDR3 sequences, V/J genes, productive frequency, and template counts. Amplification of TCR beta CDR3 regions started from genomic DNA instead of RNA. Per the authors' processing: Jensen-Shannon divergence was used to quantify pairwise repertoire overlap between tissues, with a value of 1 indicating complete divergence and a value of 0 indicating identical repertoires. Tissues were clustered by single-linkage agglomerative hierarchical clustering of pairwise JSD values and displayed as dendrograms. GLIPH2 was run on all patient samples with simulation_depth 1000, kmer_min_depth 3 and cdr3_length_cutoff 8, and groups with more than two unique CDR3s were retained. In a standardized tissue-overlap score, Jaccard GLIPH-group overlap across patients was extrapolated to a standard repertoire size of 1000 clones. Linear mixed-effect models, with tissue as a fixed effect and individual as a random effect, were used to test how diversity related to clinical or experimental variables. This is the immuneACCESS table as TCRdb keeps it, with only in-frame sequences that have V and J called. A part of the clones is gone; compared with another copy, unresolved V genes explain less than half, and the rest is unexplained. The V and J calls and clone size were taken over from that table, and D and trimming were inferred from the DNA. This sample lists roughly 8,100 clones; about 50% were detected once. The top ten clones comprise 10% to 15% of the sample.

Sequencing was done on a sample of lymph node tissue. The receptor's source is a female BALB/c mouse given C57BL/6 T cells with graft-versus-host disease after an allogeneic hematopoietic cell transplant. The V and J genes are TRBV1 and TRBJ1-1; TRBD1 agrees with 8 junctional bases. This receptor has the CDR3 CTCSGTGTNTEVFF. CDR3 DNA (partial): TGCACCTGCAGTGGGACAGGGACAAACACAGAAGTCTTC.